The clone carrying this TCR beta chain was observed once. This sample was taken from a study of blood T cell repertoires in COVID-19. Assay used: immunoSEQ multiplex PCR; TCRdb lists only in-frame clones, some missing. The data show 150,000 to 200,000 clones, about nine tenths seen once. The specimen was peripheral blood. The TCR originated in a man between 18 and 35 years old who had recovered from COVID-19.

The CDR3 region has the DNA TGTGCCAGCAGACCCTCCGTGGGACAGGGCTATGGCTACACCTTC. Protein sequence: CASRPSVGQGYGYTF. This sequence joins TRBV28 and TRBJ1-2; 9 nucleotides line up with TRBD1. Trimming took 6 bases from V and 4 from J; bases not matched to a gene: 9. The CDR3 has 15 amino acids. CDR1 and CDR2 (germline): MDHEN, SYDVKM.